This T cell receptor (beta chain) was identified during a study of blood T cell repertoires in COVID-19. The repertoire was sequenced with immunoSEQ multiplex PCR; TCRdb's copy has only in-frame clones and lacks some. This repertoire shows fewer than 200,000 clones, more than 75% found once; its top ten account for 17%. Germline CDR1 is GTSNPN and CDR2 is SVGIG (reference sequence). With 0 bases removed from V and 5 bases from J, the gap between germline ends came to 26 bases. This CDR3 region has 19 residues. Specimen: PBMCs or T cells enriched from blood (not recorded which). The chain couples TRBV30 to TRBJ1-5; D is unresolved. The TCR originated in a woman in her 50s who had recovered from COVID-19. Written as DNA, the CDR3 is TGTGCCTGGAGTGTACACCGGCAAAGGGCGGGGAACCACTATCAGCCCCAGCATTTT. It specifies CAWSVHRQRAGNHYQPQHF.